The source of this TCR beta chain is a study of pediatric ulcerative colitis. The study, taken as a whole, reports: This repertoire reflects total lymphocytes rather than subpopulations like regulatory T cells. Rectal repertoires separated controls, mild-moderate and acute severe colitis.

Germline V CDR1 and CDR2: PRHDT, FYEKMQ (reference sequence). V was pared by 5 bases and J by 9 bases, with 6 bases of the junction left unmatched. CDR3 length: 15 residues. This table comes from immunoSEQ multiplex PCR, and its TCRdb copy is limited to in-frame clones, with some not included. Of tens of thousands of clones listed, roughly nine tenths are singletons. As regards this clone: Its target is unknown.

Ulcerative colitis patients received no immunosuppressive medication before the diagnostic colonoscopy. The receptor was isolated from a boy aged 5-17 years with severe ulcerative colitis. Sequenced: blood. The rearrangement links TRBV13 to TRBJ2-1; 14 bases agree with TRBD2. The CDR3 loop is CASSARLAGGGEQFF. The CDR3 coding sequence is TGTGCCAGCAGCGCCCGACTAGCGGGAGGGGGTGAGCAGTTCTTC.